Listed below are T cell receptor beta chains from one sample, sequenced in a study of shared clonotypes between healthy human individuals. Repertoires were generated with immunoSEQ multiplex PCR, while TCRdb's copy carries only in-frame clones and drops some. The table has over a million clones, around 82% seen once. Sequencing was carried out using memory CD4+ T cells from PBMCs. The origin of the receptors is a man aged 18 to 29 in good health. Some clones in this sample may be carry-over from other donors' samples. Both conserved end residues are part of each CDR3. D genes are given only for firm matches. Some rows mark clone size as missing; the rest say once, few, many or name a class of expanded clone.

abundance	v_gene	d_gene	j_gene	CDR3nt	CDR3aa
NA	TRBV28	NA	TRBJ1-4	TGTGCCAGCAGGGGGGGGAATAATGAAAAACTGTTTTTT	CASRGGNNEKLFF
few	TRBV18	NA	TRBJ2-7	TGTGCCAGCTCACCACCCAGGGGGACTCACGAGCAGTACTTC	CASSPPRGTHEQYF
NA	TRBV27	NA	TRBJ1-1	TGTGCCAGCAGTATCACCCTCTCTAGTGAAGCTTTCTTT	CASSITLSSEAFF
NA	TRBV19	TRBD2	TRBJ2-2	TGTGCCAGTAGGGGACTAGCGGCCGGGGCGGCGAACACCGGGGAGCTGTTTTTT	CASRGLAAGAANTGELFF
NA	TRBV5-6	NA	TRBJ2-5	TGTGCCAGCAGCTTGGCCCTCCAAGAGACCCAGTACTTC	CASSLALQETQYF
NA	TRBV7-9	TRBD2	TRBJ2-1	TGTGCCAGCAGCTTAGAACCCGGGCTAGCGGGAGGGCTTGAGCAGTTCTTC	CASSLEPGLAGGLEQFF
NA	TRBV29-1	TRBD2	TRBJ2-5	TGCAGCGCGTGGTTTGCGGGGGTTGAGACCCAGTACTTC	CSAWFAGVETQYF
NA	TRBV5-1	NA	TRBJ2-2	TGCGCCAGCAGCTTGGCCCTAGAGCAGACACTCACCGGGGAGCTGTTTTTT	CASSLALEQTLTGELFF
NA	TRBV7-2	NA	TRBJ2-7	TGTGCCAGCAGCTTAGTCCTAAGGGGAGGCGAGCAGTACTTC	CASSLVLRGGEQYF
many	TRBV7-9	TRBD1	TRBJ2-7	TGTGCCAGCAGCTTAATCGGGACAGCTCTCAACGAGCAGTACTTC	CASSLIGTALNEQYF
NA	TRBV28	TRBD1	TRBJ1-1	TGTGCCAGCACCAAACTCCCCGGGACAGGGGCAAACACTGAAGCTTTCTTT	CASTKLPGTGANTEAFF
few	TRBV10-1	TRBD2	TRBJ2-7	TGCGCCAGCAGTGATTTAGCGGGAGTGAAGTACTTC	CASSDLAGVKYF
NA	TRBV9	TRBD2	TRBJ2-1	TGTGCCAGCAGCGTAGGAACTAGCGGGTACAACAATGAGCAGTTCTTC	CASSVGTSGYNNEQFF
NA	TRBV6-6	NA	TRBJ2-7	TGTGCCAGCAGTGCGGGACACAACTACGAGCAGTACTTC	CASSAGHNYEQYF
NA	TRBV2	NA	TRBJ1-2	TGTGCCAGCAGTCCTTCCGGGAACTATGGCTACACCTTC	CASSPSGNYGYTF
NA	TRBV10-3	TRBD2	TRBJ2-3	TGTGCCATCAGCGACAGACTAGCGGGAGGGCTCACAGATACGCAGTATTTT	CAISDRLAGGLTDTQYF
many	TRBV29-1	NA	TRBJ1-2	TGCAGCGTTGGACAGGACTATGGCTACACCTTC	CSVGQDYGYTF
NA	TRBV6-1	TRBD1	TRBJ1-5	TGTGCCAGCAGGATGGGACAGGGTGATCAGCCCCAGCATTTT	CASRMGQGDQPQHF
NA	TRBV5-4	TRBD1	TRBJ2-7	TGTGCCAGCAGCTCAGGACAGGGGAGGAACGAGCAGTACTTC	CASSSGQGRNEQYF
NA	TRBV6-5	NA	TRBJ2-1	TGTGCCAGCAGTTACTCGGGCTACCCCTACAATGAGCAGTTCTTC	CASSYSGYPYNEQFF
NA	TRBV25-1	NA	TRBJ2-2	TGTGCCAGCAGTGAGGGGGTTAGGGCTCTCACCGGGGAGCTGTTTTTT	CASSEGVRALTGELFF
NA	TRBV7-8	NA	TRBJ2-5	TGTGCCAGCAGCCCGAGGGGGACGACAGTATACCAAGAGACCCAGTACTTC	CASSPRGTTVYQETQYF
NA	TRBV5-5	TRBD2	TRBJ2-3	TGTGCCAGCAGCTTATCCGGGACTAGCGGCACAGATACGCAGTATTTT	CASSLSGTSGTDTQYF
NA	TRBV5-4	NA	TRBJ1-4	TGTGCCAGCAGCTTCCGGGGGGAAGAAAAACTGTTTTTT	CASSFRGEEKLFF
NA	TRBV28	TRBD2	TRBJ2-5	TGTGCCAGCAGTTTAGCGGGAGAGGAAGAGACCCAGTACTTC	CASSLAGEEETQYF
many	TRBV29-1	NA	TRBJ2-6	TGCAGCGTTGATGGTGTCTCTGGGGCCAACGTCCTGACTTTC	CSVDGVSGANVLTF
NA	TRBV5-1	TRBD1	TRBJ1-2	TGCGCCAGCAGCCTAGTGGACAGGGGTGAGGGATCAGATGGCTACACCTTC	CASSLVDRGEGSDGYTF
NA	TRBV28	NA	TRBJ2-7	TGTGCCAGCAGTTTATATTCGGGGCTCTACGAGCAGTACTTC	CASSLYSGLYEQYF
many	TRBV7-9	NA	TRBJ1-2	TGTGCCAGCAGCTTAGCGCTCGGGGGCGCAGACTATGGCTACACCTTC	CASSLALGGADYGYTF
once	TRBV5-1	TRBD2	TRBJ2-7	TGCGCCAGCAGCTTGAGGGCAGCGGGAGAGTTTTTCTACGAGCAGTACTTC	CASSLRAAGEFFYEQYF
few	TRBV23-1	NA	TRBJ1-2	TGCGCCAGCACCCGGGGTGGCTACACCTTC	CASTRGGYTF
NA	TRBV2	NA	TRBJ2-5	TGTGCCAGCAGTGAAGAATTAGGGGAGACCCAGTACTTC	CASSEELGETQYF
few	TRBV5-6	TRBD2	TRBJ2-7	TGTGCCAGCAGCTTACGGGGGGGCTACGAGCAGTACTTC	CASSLRGGYEQYF
many	TRBV18	TRBD2	TRBJ2-7	TGTGCCAGCTCACTAGCGGGAGCTAACTACGAGCAGTACTTC	CASSLAGANYEQYF
NA	TRBV2	NA	TRBJ2-5	TGTGCCAGCAGTGAAAGGTCGGAGACCCAGTACTTC	CASSERSETQYF
NA	TRBV23-1	NA	TRBJ2-1	TGCGCCAGCAGTCAATCGAGGGTTCAGGAGTACAATGAGCAGTTCTTC	CASSQSRVQEYNEQFF
NA	TRBV19	NA	TRBJ1-1	TGTGCCAGTAGCCGACAGGAGAGCACTGAAGCTTTCTTT	CASSRQESTEAFF
NA	TRBV30	NA	TRBJ2-7	TGTGCCTGGAGCCTCGGCCTCTCCTACGAGCAGTACTTC	CAWSLGLSYEQYF
NA	TRBV5-1	NA	TRBJ2-3	TGCGCCAGCAGTAGCCTGGGGGGCAGTGTCACAGATACGCAGTATTTT	CASSSLGGSVTDTQYF